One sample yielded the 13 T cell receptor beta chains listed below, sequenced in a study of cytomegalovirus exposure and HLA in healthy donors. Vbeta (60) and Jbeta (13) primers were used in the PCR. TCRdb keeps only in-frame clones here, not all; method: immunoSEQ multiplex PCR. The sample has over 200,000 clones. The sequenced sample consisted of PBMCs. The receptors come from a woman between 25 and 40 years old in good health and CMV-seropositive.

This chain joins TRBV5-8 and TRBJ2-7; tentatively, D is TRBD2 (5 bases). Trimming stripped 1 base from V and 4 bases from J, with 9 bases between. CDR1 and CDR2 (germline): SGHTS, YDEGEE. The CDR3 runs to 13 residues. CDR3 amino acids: CASSLRTDYEQYF. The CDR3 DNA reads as TGTGCCAGCAGCTTGAGGACTGATTACGAGCAGTACTTC.

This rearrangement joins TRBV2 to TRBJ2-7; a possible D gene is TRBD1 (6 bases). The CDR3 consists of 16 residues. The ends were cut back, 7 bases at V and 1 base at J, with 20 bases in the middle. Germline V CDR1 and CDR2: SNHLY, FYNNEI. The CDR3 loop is CASIRDIGEGSYEQYF. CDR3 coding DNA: TGTGCCAGCATACGGGACATCGGGGAAGGGTCCTACGAGCAGTACTTC. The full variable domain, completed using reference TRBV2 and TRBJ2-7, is EPEVTQTPSHQVTQMGQEVILRCVPISNHLYFYWYRQILGQKVEFLVSFYNNEISEKSEIFDDQFSVERPDGSNFTLKIRSTKLEDSAMYFCASIRDIGEGSYEQYFGPGTRLTVT.

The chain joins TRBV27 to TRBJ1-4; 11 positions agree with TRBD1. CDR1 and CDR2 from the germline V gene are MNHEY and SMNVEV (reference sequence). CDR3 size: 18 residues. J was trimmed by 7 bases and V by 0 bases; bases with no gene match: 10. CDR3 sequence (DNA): TGTGCCAGCAGTTTATCCCGAGGACAGGGGGCGCGGAGTGAAAAACTGTTTTTT. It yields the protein CASSLSRGQGARSEKLFF. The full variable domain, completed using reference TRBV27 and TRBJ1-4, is EAQVTQNPRYLITVTGKKLTVTCSQNMNHEYMSWYRQDPGLGLRQIYYSMNVEVTDKGDVPEGYKVSRKEKRNFPLILESPSPNQTSLYFCASSLSRGQGARSEKLFFGSGTQLSVL.

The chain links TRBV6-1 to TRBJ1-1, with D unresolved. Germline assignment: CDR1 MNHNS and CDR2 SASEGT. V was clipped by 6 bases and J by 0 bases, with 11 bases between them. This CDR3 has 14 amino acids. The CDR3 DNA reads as TGTGCCAGCAGGGAGGAATGGATGAACACTGAAGCTTTCTTT. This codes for CASREEWMNTEAFF.

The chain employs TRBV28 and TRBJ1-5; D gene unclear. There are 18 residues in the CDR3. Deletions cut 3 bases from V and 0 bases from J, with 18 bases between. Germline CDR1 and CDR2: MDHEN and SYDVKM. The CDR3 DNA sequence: TGTGCCAGCAGTTTCCTCGGGAGGTGGGGTGGTAGCAATCAGCCCCAGCATTTT. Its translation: CASSFLGRWGGSNQPQHF.

CDR3 DNA sequence: TGTGCCAGCAACACCTGGGGGACTAGCGGCTACGAGCAGTACTTC. This sequence encodes CASNTWGTSGYEQYF. This rearrangement joins TRBV7-9 to TRBJ2-7; 11 bases line up with TRBD2. V trimming: 7 bases; J trimming: 3 bases; junction bases outside the gene matches: 8. This CDR3 has 15 amino acids. The germline gives CDR1 SEHNR, CDR2 FQNEAQ (reference sequence).

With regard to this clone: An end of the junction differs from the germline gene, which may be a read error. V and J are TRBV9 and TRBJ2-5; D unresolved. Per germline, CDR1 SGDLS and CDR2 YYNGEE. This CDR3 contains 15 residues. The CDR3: CAGSVRPGGQETQYF. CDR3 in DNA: TGTGCCGGCAGCGTTAGGCCTGGCGGACAAGAGACCCAGTACTTC.

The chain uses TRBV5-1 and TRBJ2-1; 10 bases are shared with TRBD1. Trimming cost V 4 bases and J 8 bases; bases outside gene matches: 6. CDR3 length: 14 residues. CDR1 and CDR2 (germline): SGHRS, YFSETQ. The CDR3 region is CASSRQGAVDEQFF. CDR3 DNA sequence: TGCGCCAGCAGCCGACAGGGGGCGGTCGATGAGCAGTTCTTC.

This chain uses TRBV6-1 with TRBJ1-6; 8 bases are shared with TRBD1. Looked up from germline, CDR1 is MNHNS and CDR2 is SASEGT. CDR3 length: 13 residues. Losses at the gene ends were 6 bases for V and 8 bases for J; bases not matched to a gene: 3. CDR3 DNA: TGTGCCAGCAGGGACAGGGCCTATTCACCCCTCCACTTT. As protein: CASRDRAYSPLHF.

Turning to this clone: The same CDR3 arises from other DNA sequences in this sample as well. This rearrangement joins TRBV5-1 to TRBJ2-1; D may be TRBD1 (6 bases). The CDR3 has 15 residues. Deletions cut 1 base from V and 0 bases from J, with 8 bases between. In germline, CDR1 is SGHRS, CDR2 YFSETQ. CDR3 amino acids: CASSLTGSSYNEQFF. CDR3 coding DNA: TGCGCCAGCAGCTTGACAGGGAGCTCCTACAATGAGCAGTTCTTC.

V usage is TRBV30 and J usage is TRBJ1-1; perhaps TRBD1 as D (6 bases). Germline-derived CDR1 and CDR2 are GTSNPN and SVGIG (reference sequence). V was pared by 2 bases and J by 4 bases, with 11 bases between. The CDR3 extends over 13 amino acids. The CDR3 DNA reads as TGTGCCTGGAGTCTTACAGGGAGCACTGAAGCTTTCTTT. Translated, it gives CAWSLTGSTEAFF.

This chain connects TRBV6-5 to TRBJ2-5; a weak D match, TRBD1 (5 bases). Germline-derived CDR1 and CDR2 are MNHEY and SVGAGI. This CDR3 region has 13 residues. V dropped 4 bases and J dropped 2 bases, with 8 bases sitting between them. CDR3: CASSSTVQETQYF. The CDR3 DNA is TGTGCCAGCAGTTCGACAGTACAAGAGACCCAGTACTTC.

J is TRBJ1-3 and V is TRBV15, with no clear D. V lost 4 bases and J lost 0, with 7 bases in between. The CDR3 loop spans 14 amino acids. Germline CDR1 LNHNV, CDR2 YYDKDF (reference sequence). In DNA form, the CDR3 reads TGTGCCACCAGCATATACAACTCTGGAAACACCATATATTTT. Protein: CATSIYNSGNTIYF.